Presented here are 27 T cell receptor beta chains from one specimen sequenced in a study of blood T cell repertoires in COVID-19. The table came from immunoSEQ multiplex PCR; TCRdb's copy has only in-frame clones and leaves some out. The sample records fewer than 400,000 clones, 85% being singletons. Sequenced input: peripheral blood. Receptors were obtained from a woman under 30 with acute or convalescent COVID-19.

This sequence joins TRBV27 and TRBJ1-6, with 8 nucleotides matching TRBD1. CDR3 length: 14 amino acids. Germline CDR1 and CDR2: MNHEY and SMNVEV (reference sequence). V shed 2 bases and J 9 bases; nucleotides not matched to a gene: 3. The CDR3 protein is CASSLEQGVSPLHF. CDR3 nucleotides: TGTGCCAGCAGTTTAGAACAGGGGGTTTCACCCCTCCACTTT.

The V call is TRBV9, the J call TRBJ1-3; tentatively, D is TRBD1 (6 bases). V shed 5 bases and J shed 2 bases, with 11 bases lying between them. Germline CDR1 is SGDLS and CDR2 is YYNGEE. This CDR3 comprises 14 residues. The CDR3 coding sequence is TGTGCCAGCAGTCTAGGGACAACTGGAAACACCATATATTTT. Residues: CASSLGTTGNTIYF.

The rearrangement uses TRBV4-1 and TRBJ2-5, with 8 bases that match TRBD2. Trimming at V came to 3 bases and at J to 6 bases, leaving 9 bases not matched to a gene. Germline V gene lookup returns CDR1 MGHRA and CDR2 YSYEKL. The CDR3 covers 15 residues. Here the CDR3 DNA reads TGCGCCAGCAGCCAGACCGGTAGCGGGGACCAGACCCAGTACTTC. It is translated as CASSQTGSGDQTQYF.

CDR3 residues: CASSSLSYRDRNTEAFF. CDR3 DNA: TGTGCCAGCAGCTCCCTATCTTACCGCGACAGGAACACTGAAGCTTTCTTT. The chain employs TRBV13 and TRBJ1-1, with a possible D match to TRBD1 (5 bases). Germline lookup yields CDR1 PRHDT and CDR2 FYEKMQ (reference sequence). V lost 4 bases to trimming and J lost 1 base, with 19 bases between them. CDR3 length equals 17 residues.

This clone was detected a few times. This chain joins TRBV7-9 and TRBJ2-2; no definite D call. CDR1 and CDR2 (germline): SEHNR, FQNEAQ (reference sequence). V was shortened by 1 base and J by 6 bases, with 9 bases between the two germline ends. The CDR3 runs 14 residues. CDR3 protein: CASSLVGGPGELFF. CDR3 sequence (DNA): TGTGCCAGCAGCTTAGTAGGCGGCCCCGGGGAGCTGTTTTTT.

The chain couples TRBV5-1 to TRBJ1-5; TRBD1 matches 7 bases. This CDR3 is 15 amino acids long. Germline V gene sequence: CDR1 SGHRS, CDR2 YFSETQ. The trim removed 4 bases at V and 1 base at J, leaving 5 bases unmatched. The CDR3 bases are TGCGCCAGCAGCCAGGGGGAGACCAGCAATCAGCCCCAGCATTTT. Its translation is CASSQGETSNQPQHF.

This clone was seen once. The chain couples TRBV4-2 to TRBJ1-1; D unclear. The length of the CDR3 is 13 residues. Per germline, CDR1 LGHNA and CDR2 YNFKEQ. Trimming took off 1 base at V and 11 bases at J, with 14 bases between the two ends. The CDR3 bases are TGTGCCAGCAGCCAAGGCCCGCGAGCGGCGGCTTTCTTT. Amino acid sequence: CASSQGPRAAAFF.

This CDR3 reads CASSSRTGNEQFF. DNA for the CDR3: TGTGCCAGCAGTTCCCGGACGGGGAATGAGCAGTTCTTC. The rearrangement joins TRBV11-3 to TRBJ2-1; a possible D gene is TRBD2 (5 bases). Germline V gene sequence: CDR1 SGHNT, CDR2 YENEEA. The CDR3 has 13 amino acids. Trimming took 6 bases from V and 7 from J, leaving 13 bases between them.

V gene TRBV5-4 combines with J gene TRBJ2-7; 13 bases fit TRBD2. The CDR3 runs 15 residues. After removal of 4 bases from V and 5 bases from J, the junction contained 6 bases not matched to a gene. Germline V gene data show CDR1 as SGHNT and CDR2 as YYREEE (reference sequence). The CDR3 loop reads CASSRQLAGGHEQYF. For the CDR3, the DNA is TGTGCCAGCAGCCGACAACTAGCGGGGGGGCACGAGCAGTACTTC.

The rearrangement uses TRBV11-2 and TRBJ2-1, with 11 bases fitting TRBD2. The CDR3 is 15 residues long. Trimming removed 5 bases from V and 6 bases from J; junction bases left unmatched: 6. Germline V gene data show CDR1 as SGHAT and CDR2 as FQNNGV. The CDR3 reads CASSLHSGGGNEQFF. CDR3 bases: TGTGCCAGCAGCCTCCATAGCGGGGGGGGCAATGAGCAGTTCTTC.

The CDR3 coding sequence is TGTGCCAGCAGTTTAAGTGGGGAGGCTTTCTTT. Its protein product is CASSLSGEAFF. The chain joins TRBV27 to TRBJ1-1; D gene uncertain. The CDR3 has 11 amino acids. Per germline, CDR1 MNHEY and CDR2 SMNVEV (reference sequence). V shed 2 bases and J shed 11 bases, with 9 bases lying between them.

The chain combines TRBV2 with TRBJ1-1; no firm D call. V lost 4 bases and J lost 3, with 6 bases in between. Germline values: CDR1 SNHLY, CDR2 FYNNEI. The CDR3 consists of 12 residues. The CDR3 sequence: CASSGQDTEAFF. In nucleotides, the CDR3 is TGTGCCAGCAGTGGGCAGGACACTGAAGCTTTCTTT. The whole variable domain, filled in from reference TRBV2 and TRBJ1-1, reads EPEVTQTPSHQVTQMGQEVILRCVPISNHLYFYWYRQILGQKVEFLVSFYNNEISEKSEIFDDQFSVERPDGSNFTLKIRSTKLEDSAMYFCASSGQDTEAFFGQGTRLTVV.

J is TRBJ1-1 and V is TRBV11-2; 9 bases map to TRBD1. The CDR3 totals 16 residues. J lost 1 base, V lost 8 bases, and 11 bases had no gene match. Germline-derived CDR1 and CDR2 are SGHAT and FQNNGV. CDR3 coding DNA: TGTGCCAGCTTGGTAGAGACAGGGGGTCGGAACACTGAAGCTTTCTTT. It yields the protein CASLVETGGRNTEAFF. Full variable domain (missing parts from reference TRBV11-2 and TRBJ1-1): EAGVAQSPRYKIIEKRQSVAFWCNPISGHATLYWYQQILGQGPKLLIQFQNNGVVDDSQLPKDRFSAERLKGVDSTLKIQPAKLEDSAVYLCASLVETGGRNTEAFFGQGTRLTVV.

CDR3 residues: CASSLARVAGVSSYNEQFF. The CDR3 DNA follows: TGCGCCAGCAGCTTGGCTAGGGTAGCGGGGGTGAGCTCCTACAATGAGCAGTTCTTC. The V call is TRBV5-1, the J call TRBJ2-1; the match to TRBD2 covers 9 bases. There are 19 residues in the CDR3. V shed 0 bases, J shed 0 bases, and the junction held 10 bases outside the gene matches. Germline V gives CDR1 SGHRS, CDR2 YFSETQ.

The genes are TRBV2 and TRBJ2-7; maybe TRBD1 (6 bases). The CDR3 sequence is 14 residues long. Germline V gene sequence: CDR1 SNHLY, CDR2 FYNNEI. Trimming pared 6 bases from V and 3 bases from J, leaving 15 bases between. CDR3 sequence reads: CASRKTGNLYEQYF. In nucleotides, the CDR3 is TGTGCCAGCAGGAAAACAGGGAACCTCTACGAGCAGTACTTC.

The chain uses TRBV6-2 or TRBV6-3 and TRBJ2-2; TRBD2 matches 8 bases. The length of the CDR3 is 17 residues. The V gene end was trimmed by 4 bases and the J gene end by 4 bases; junction bases not matched to a gene: 11. The germline gives CDR1 MNHEY, CDR2 SVGEGT. In DNA form, the CDR3 reads TGTGCCAGCAGTTCATTGTTAGCGGGATGGGGCACCGGGGAGCTGTTTTTT. This translates into CASSSLLAGWGTGELFF.

This clone showed up just once. V gene TRBV6-6 combines with J gene TRBJ1-3; TRBD1 is a possible D gene (5 bases). Trimming took off 7 bases at V and 3 bases at J, with 13 bases between the two ends. Per the germline V gene, CDR1 is MNHNY and CDR2 is SVGAGI (reference sequence). This CDR3 comprises 14 residues. The CDR3 DNA sequence: TGTGCCAGCACCCAGGGTCGTAGTGGAAACACCATATATTTT. Amino acid sequence: CASTQGRSGNTIYF.

The genes are TRBV7-3 and TRBJ2-5, with 15 bases lining up with TRBD2. CDR1 SGHTA and CDR2 FQGTGA come from the germline V gene. The J segment lost 5 bases and the V segment lost 2 bases, leaving 0 bases of the junction unmatched. This CDR3 has 15 amino acids. The CDR3 sequence: CASSLGTSGGETQYF. The CDR3 DNA sequence: TGTGCCAGCAGCTTAGGGACTAGCGGGGGGGAGACCCAGTACTTC.

This chain connects TRBV4-1 to TRBJ2-6; perhaps TRBD1 as D (5 bases). The CDR3 extends over 17 amino acids. Germline loops: CDR1 MGHRA, CDR2 YSYEKL. Trimming took 4 bases from V and 2 from J, leaving 15 bases between them. The CDR3 reads CASSRVKGLPGANVLTF. The CDR3 coding sequence is TGCGCCAGCAGCCGGGTTAAGGGGCTTCCTGGGGCCAACGTCCTGACTTTC.

The J gene is TRBJ1-2, the V gene TRBV12-5; D unclear. The CDR3 runs to 11 residues. Germline V gene lookup returns CDR1 LGHNT and CDR2 FRNRAP. V gave up 10 bases and J gave up 5 bases, with 11 bases separating them. CDR3 region: CAKFGSYGYTF. CDR3 sequence (DNA): TGTGCTAAGTTCGGTTCGTATGGCTACACCTTC.

The chain links TRBV7-2 to TRBJ2-3; 7 bases are shared with TRBD2. The CDR3 has 15 amino acids. Germline V gene sequence: CDR1 SGHTA, CDR2 FQGNSA. With V trimmed by 2 bases and J by 6 bases, 8 bases remained unmatched. The CDR3 reads CASSLSAGVSDTQYF. CDR3 coding DNA: TGTGCCAGCAGCTTAAGTGCGGGGGTTAGCGATACGCAGTATTTT.

The rearrangement links TRBV28 to TRBJ2-1; D possibly corresponds to TRBD1 (6 bases). The CDR3 is 12 amino acids. V was clipped by 6 bases and J by 10 bases, with 13 bases between them. The germline V gene has CDR1 MDHEN and CDR2 SYDVKM. The CDR3 sequence is CASRPPGDEQFF. The CDR3 bases are TGTGCCAGCAGACCCCCAGGGGACGAGCAGTTCTTC. Looking up the rest from reference TRBV28 and TRBJ2-1 gives the full variable domain: DVKVTQSSRYLVKRTGEKVFLECVQDMDHENMFWYRQDPGLGLRLIYFSYDVKMKEKGDIPEGYSVSREKKERFSLILESASTNQTSMYLCASRPPGDEQFFGPGTRLTVL.

The rearrangement uses TRBV24-1 and TRBJ2-5; 8 nucleotides match TRBD2. CDR1 is KGHDR, CDR2 SFDVKD, per germline. The CDR3 is 15 residues long. V lost 5 bases to trimming and J lost 0 bases; unmatched junction nucleotides: 4. CDR3 sequence reads: CATSGPAGDQETQYF. DNA for the CDR3: TGTGCCACCAGTGGGCCAGCGGGAGACCAAGAGACCCAGTACTTC.

Only one count was recorded for this clone. The V and J genes are TRBV7-8 and TRBJ2-7; D is possibly TRBD1 (5 bases). The V end was cut by 4 bases, the J end by 3 bases, with 13 bases between. CDR3 size: 14 residues. The germline CDR1 and CDR2 sequences are SGHVS and FQNEAQ. This CDR3 reads CASSSQGAVYEQYF. CDR3 bases: TGTGCCAGCAGCTCCCAGGGTGCTGTCTACGAGCAGTACTTC.

V and J are TRBV28 and TRBJ2-7; possibly TRBD1 for D (6 bases). This CDR3 region has 13 residues. V gave up 8 bases and J gave up 2 bases, with 13 bases separating them. CDR1 and CDR2 (germline): MDHEN, SYDVKM. In DNA, the CDR3 is TGTGCCAGCCTCGACAGGTTAGCCTACGAGCAGTACTTC. It is translated as CASLDRLAYEQYF.

A note on this clone: Within the sample, other DNA sequences also encode this same CDR3. The chain couples TRBV28 to TRBJ2-5; D is unclear. The germline V gene encodes CDR1 MDHEN and CDR2 SYDVKM. This CDR3 spans 11 amino acids. V gave up 7 bases and J gave up 5 bases, with 8 bases separating them. In DNA, the CDR3 is TGTGCCAGCACGTCTCAGGAGACCCAGTACTTC. Protein sequence: CASTSQETQYF. Combining the CDR3 with reference TRBV28 and TRBJ2-5 gives the whole variable domain DVKVTQSSRYLVKRTGEKVFLECVQDMDHENMFWYRQDPGLGLRLIYFSYDVKMKEKGDIPEGYSVSREKKERFSLILESASTNQTSMYLCASTSQETQYFGPGTRLLVL.

V is TRBV23-1 and J is TRBJ2-7, with D uncertain. TRBV23-1 is placed among ORFs of uncertain function. V lost 9 bases, J lost 3 bases, and 15 bases lay in between. There are 13 residues in the CDR3. The chain's CDR3 is CARPRVRFYEQYF. The CDR3 region has the DNA TGCGCCAGACCTCGCGTCCGGTTCTACGAGCAGTACTTC.